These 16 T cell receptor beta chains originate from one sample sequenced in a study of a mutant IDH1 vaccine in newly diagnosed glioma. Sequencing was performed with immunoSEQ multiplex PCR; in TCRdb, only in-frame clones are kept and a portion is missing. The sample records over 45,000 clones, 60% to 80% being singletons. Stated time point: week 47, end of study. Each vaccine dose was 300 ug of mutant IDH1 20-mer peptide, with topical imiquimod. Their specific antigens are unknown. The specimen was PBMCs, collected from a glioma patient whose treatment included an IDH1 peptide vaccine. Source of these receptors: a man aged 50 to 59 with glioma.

CDR3 residues: CASSLTGPSGELFF. The CDR3 bases are TGTGCCAGCAGCTTGACCGGACCGTCCGGGGAGCTGTTTTTT. This chain joins TRBV9 and TRBJ2-2; no clear D. V lost 4 bases and J lost 6, with 13 bases in between. There are 14 residues in the CDR3. Germline loops: CDR1 SGDLS, CDR2 YYNGEE.

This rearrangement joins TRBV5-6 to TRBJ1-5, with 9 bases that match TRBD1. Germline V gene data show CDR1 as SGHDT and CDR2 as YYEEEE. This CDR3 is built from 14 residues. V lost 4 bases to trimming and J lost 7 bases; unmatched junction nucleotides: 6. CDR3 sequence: CASSPRTGEQPQHF. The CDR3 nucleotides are TGTGCCAGCAGCCCACGGACAGGGGAGCAGCCCCAGCATTTT.

CDR3 region: CASSLGGFGQPQHF. The CDR3 nucleotides read TGCGCCAGCAGCTTGGGCGGGTTCGGTCAGCCCCAGCATTTT. V usage is TRBV5-1 and J usage is TRBJ1-5; D gene ambiguous. V lost 0 bases and J 6 bases, leaving 10 bases between the germline ends. The CDR3 spans 14 residues. Germline V gives CDR1 SGHRS, CDR2 YFSETQ.

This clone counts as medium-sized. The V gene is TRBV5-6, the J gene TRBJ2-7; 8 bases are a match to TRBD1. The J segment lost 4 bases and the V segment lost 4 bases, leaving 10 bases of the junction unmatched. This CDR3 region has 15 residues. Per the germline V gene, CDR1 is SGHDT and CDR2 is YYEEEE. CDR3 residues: CASSVAGGGRYEQYF. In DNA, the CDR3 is TGTGCCAGCAGCGTCGCAGGGGGCGGTCGTTACGAGCAGTACTTC.

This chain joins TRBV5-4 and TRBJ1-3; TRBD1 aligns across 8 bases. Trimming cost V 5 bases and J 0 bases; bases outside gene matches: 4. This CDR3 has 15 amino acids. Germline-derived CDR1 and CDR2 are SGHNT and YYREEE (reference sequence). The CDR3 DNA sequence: TGTGCCAGCAGGGCACAGGGGGACTCTGGAAACACCATATATTTT. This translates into CASRAQGDSGNTIYF.

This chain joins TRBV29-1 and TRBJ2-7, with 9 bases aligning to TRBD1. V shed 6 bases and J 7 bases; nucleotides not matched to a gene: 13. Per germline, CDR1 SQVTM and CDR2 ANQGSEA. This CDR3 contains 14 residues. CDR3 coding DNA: TGCAGCGTGATTCCCGGGACAGGGTACGGGGAGCAGTACTTC. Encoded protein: CSVIPGTGYGEQYF.

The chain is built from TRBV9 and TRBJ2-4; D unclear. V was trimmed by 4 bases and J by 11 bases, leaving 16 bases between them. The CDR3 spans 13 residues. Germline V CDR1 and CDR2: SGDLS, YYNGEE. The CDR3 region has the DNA TGTGCCAGCAGCCCTCAGCCTCAAGGGCTTCAGTACTTC. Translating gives CASSPQPQGLQYF.

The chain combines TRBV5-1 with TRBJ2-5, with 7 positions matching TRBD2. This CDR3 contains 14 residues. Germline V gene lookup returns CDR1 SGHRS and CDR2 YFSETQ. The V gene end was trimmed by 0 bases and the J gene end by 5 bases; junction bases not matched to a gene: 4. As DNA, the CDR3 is TGCGCCAGCAGCTTGGAGCGGGGTCATGAGACCCAGTACTTC. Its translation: CASSLERGHETQYF.

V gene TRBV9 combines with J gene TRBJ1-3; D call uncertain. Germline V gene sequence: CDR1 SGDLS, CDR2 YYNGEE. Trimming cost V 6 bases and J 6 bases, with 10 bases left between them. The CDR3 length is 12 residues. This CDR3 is CASNREENTIYF. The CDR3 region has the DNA TGTGCCAGCAATCGGGAGGAAAACACCATATATTTT.

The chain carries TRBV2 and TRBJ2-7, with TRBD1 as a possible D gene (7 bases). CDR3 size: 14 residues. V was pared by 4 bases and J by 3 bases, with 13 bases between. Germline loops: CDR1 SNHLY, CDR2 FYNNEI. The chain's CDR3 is CASSGTGLIYEQYF. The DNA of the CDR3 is TGTGCCAGCAGTGGGACAGGACTAATCTACGAGCAGTACTTC.

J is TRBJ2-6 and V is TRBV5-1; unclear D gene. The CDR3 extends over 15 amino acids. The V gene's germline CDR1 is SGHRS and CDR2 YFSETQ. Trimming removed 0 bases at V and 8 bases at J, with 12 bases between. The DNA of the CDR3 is TGCGCCAGCAGCTTGGAGGGCAGCCAGCCCAACGTCCTGACTTTC. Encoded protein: CASSLEGSQPNVLTF.

This CDR3 is CASSLSGYYTEAFF. The DNA for the CDR3 is TGTGCCAGCAGCTTATCCGGGTATTACACTGAAGCTTTCTTT. The rearrangement links TRBV7-9 to TRBJ1-1; D gene unclear. This CDR3 is 14 amino acids long. Trimming left V 2 bases short and J 3 bases short, with 10 bases between. The germline CDR1 and CDR2 sequences are SEHNR and FQNEAQ (reference sequence).

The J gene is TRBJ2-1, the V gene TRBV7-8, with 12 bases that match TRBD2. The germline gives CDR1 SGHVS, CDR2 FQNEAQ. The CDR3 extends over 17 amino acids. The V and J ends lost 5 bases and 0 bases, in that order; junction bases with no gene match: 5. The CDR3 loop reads CASSRLAGGSSYNEQFF. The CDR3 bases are TGTGCCAGCAGCCGCCTAGCGGGGGGGAGCTCCTACAATGAGCAGTTCTTC.

In DNA, the CDR3 is TGTGCCAGCAGCTCGGGAGGGGCCCAAGAGACCCAGTACTTC. Protein sequence: CASSSGGAQETQYF. This chain uses TRBV5-6 with TRBJ2-5; 8 bases agree with TRBD2. J was trimmed by 1 base and V by 3 bases; bases with no gene match: 2. The CDR3 extends over 14 amino acids. CDR1 SGHDT and CDR2 YYEEEE come from the germline V gene.

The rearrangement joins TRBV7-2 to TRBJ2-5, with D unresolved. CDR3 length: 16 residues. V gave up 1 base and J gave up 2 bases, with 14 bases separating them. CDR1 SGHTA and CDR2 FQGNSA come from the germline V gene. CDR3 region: CASSLGGHNLQETQYF. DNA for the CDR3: TGTGCCAGCAGCTTAGGGGGTCATAATCTGCAAGAGACCCAGTACTTC.

CDR3 residues: CASSQEWGGTDTQYF. The DNA for the CDR3 is TGCGCCAGCAGCCAAGAATGGGGGGGCACAGATACGCAGTATTTT. The gene calls are TRBV4-1 and TRBJ2-3; D might be TRBD2 (6 bases). Germline values: CDR1 MGHRA, CDR2 YSYEKL. This CDR3 is built from 15 residues. Trimming removed 0 bases at V and 1 base at J, with 8 bases between.